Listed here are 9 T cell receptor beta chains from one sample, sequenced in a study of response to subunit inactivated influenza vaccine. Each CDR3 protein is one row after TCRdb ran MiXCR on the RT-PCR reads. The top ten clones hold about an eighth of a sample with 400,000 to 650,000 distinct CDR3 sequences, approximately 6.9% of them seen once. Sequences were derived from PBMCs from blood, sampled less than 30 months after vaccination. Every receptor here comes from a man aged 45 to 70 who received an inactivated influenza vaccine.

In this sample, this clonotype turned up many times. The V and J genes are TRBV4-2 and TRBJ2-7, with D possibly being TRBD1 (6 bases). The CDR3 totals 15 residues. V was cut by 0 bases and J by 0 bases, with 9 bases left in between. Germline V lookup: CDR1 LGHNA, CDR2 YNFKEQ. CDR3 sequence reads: CASSQDGDNSYEQYF. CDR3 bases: TGTGCCAGCAGCCAAGATGGGGACAACTCCTACGAGCAGTACTTC.

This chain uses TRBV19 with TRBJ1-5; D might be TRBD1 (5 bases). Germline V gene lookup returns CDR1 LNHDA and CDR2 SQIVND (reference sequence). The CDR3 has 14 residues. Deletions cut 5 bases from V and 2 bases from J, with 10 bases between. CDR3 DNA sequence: TGTGCCAGTAGTTCAGGGATGGGCAATCAGCCCCAGCATTTT. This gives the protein CASSSGMGNQPQHF.

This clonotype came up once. The CDR3 sequence: CASSTGGGTYEQYF. The CDR3 nucleotides are TGTGCCAGCAGTACCGGGGGCGGGACCTACGAGCAGTACTTC. The rearrangement links TRBV7-6 to TRBJ2-7; D possibly matches TRBD1 or TRBD2 (6 bases each). V was clipped by 6 bases and J by 2 bases, with 14 bases between them. Looked up from germline, CDR1 is SGHVS and CDR2 is FNYEAQ. The CDR3 sequence is 14 residues long. The variable domain in full, completed from reference TRBV7-6 and TRBJ2-7, reads GAGVSQSPRYKVTKRGQDVALRCDPISGHVSLYWYRQALGQGPEFLTYFNYEAQQDKSGLPNDRFSAERPEGSISTLTIQRTEQRDSAMYRCASSTGGGTYEQYFGPGTRLTVT.

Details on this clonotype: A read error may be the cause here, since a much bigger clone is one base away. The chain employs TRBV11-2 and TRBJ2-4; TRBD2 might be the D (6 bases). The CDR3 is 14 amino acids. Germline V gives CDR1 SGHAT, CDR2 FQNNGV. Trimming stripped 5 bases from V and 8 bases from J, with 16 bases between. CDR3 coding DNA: TGTGCCAGCAGCGAGAAGGGGACTCGGGACATTCAGTACTTC. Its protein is CASSEKGTRDIQYF.

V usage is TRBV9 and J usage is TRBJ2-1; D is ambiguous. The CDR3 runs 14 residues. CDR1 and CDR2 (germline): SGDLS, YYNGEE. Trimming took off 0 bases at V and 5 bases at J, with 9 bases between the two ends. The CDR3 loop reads CASSVDRTDNEQFF. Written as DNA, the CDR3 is TGTGCCAGCAGCGTAGATCGGACCGACAATGAGCAGTTCTTC.

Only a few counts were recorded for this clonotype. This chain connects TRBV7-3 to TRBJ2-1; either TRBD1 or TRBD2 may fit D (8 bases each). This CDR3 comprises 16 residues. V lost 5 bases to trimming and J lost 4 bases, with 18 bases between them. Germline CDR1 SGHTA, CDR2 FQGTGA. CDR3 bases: TGTGCCAGCAGCCCAGGGGGCGGGAGGCGATACAATGAGCAGTTCTTC. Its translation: CASSPGGGRRYNEQFF.

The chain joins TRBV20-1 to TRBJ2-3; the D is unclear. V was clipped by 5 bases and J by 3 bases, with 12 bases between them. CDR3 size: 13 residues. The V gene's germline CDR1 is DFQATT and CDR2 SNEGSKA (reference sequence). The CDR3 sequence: CSAYFRITDTQYF. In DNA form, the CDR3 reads TGCAGTGCTTACTTCCGGATTACAGATACGCAGTATTTT.

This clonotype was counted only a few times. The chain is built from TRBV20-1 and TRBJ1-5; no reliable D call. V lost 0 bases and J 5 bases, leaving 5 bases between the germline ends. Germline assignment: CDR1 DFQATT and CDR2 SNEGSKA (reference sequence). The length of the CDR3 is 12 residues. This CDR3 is CSARDYDQPQHF. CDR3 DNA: TGCAGTGCTAGAGATTACGATCAGCCCCAGCATTTT.

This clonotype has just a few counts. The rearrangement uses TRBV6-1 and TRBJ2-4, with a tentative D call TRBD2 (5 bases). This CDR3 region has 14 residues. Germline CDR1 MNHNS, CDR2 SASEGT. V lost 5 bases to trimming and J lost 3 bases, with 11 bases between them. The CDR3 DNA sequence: TGTGCCAGCAGTCCGGTAGGAGGCAAAAACATTCAGTACTTC. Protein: CASSPVGGKNIQYF.